This T cell receptor beta chain is drawn from a study of T-cell reconstitution after alpha-beta-depleted transplantation in children. Points from the study as a whole: In some patients, recipient T cells and intrathymic progenitors surviving conditioning explained high day-60 diversity. One year post-transplant, T-cell counts and diversity were largely derived from T cells produced anew. Several hundred rapidly expanded clones from non-depleted graft cells reportedly supplied alpha-beta T cells about two months post-transplant.

Germline V CDR1 and CDR2: WSHSY, SAAADI. Trimming shortened V by 2 bases and J by 9 bases, and 13 bases separated the two germline ends. CDR3 size: 13 residues. This clonotype was seen ten or more times. As yet, its antigen is unknown. The library targeted TCRbeta and was prepared with unique molecular identifiers. TCRdb processed the PCR reads anew with MiXCR; each CDR3 protein has one entry. The sample consists of 200,000 to 300,000 distinct CDR3 sequences, approximately 8.9% of them appearing once. The receptor's source is a male patient younger than 18 who had a stem cell transplant for acute lymphoblastic leukemia, so the T cells may come from the graft donor. V gene TRBV10-2 combines with J gene TRBJ2-5; D ambiguous. The specimen was PBMCs, mostly from graft donor cells, collected 180 days after TCRalphabeta/CD19-depleted stem cell transplant. CDR3 sequence: CASSEVEPGAQYF. CDR3 sequence (DNA): TGCGCCAGCAGTGAGGTGGAACCTGGGGCCCAGTACTTC.